The clone carrying this T cell receptor beta chain showed up just a few times. No antigen is known for it. Germline V gene lookup returns CDR1 SGHVS and CDR2 FQNEAQ. Deletions cut 5 bases from V and 6 bases from J, with 11 bases between. This CDR3 has 13 amino acids. This record belongs to a study of CD8 T cells in ankylosing spondylitis. Study results and limitations: Within ankylosing spondylitis blood, a TCR beta motif made up of under 10 highly homologous variants appeared to be characteristic.

TCRdb reprocessed the 5' RACE reads via MiXCR and lists one record per CDR3 protein. Of more than 110,000 distinct CDR3 sequences listed, approximately 9.2% were seen once; the top ten hold approximately 6.8%. The chain has TRBV7-8 and TRBJ1-5; possibly TRBD1 for D (6 bases). The receptor was isolated from a male donor with ankylosing spondylitis. What was sequenced was synovial fluid, either unsorted or a sorted T cell fraction (not recorded which). Here the CDR3 reads CASSLTGTQPQHF. The CDR3 coding sequence is TGTGCCAGCAGCCTCACAGGGACTCAGCCCCAGCATTTT.